The present entry profiles one T cell receptor beta chain with its context. The sample originates from a study of PD-1 blockade in classical Hodgkin lymphoma. Study-level information: Patients were dosed intravenously with nivolumab at 3 mg/kg every 2 weeks.

With no exception, relapse followed autologous stem cell transplantation in all patients, and brentuximab vedotin exposure varied. This CDR3 contains 13 residues. Trimming pared 0 bases from V and 8 bases from J, leaving 10 bases between. The V gene's germline CDR1 is LNHDA and CDR2 SQIVND (reference sequence). TCRdb keeps only in-frame clones here, not all; method: immunoSEQ multiplex PCR. The repertoire consists of about 28,000 clones, with over 80% occurring once and the leading ten covering about 20%. This sequence joins TRBV19 and TRBJ1-2; D is ambiguous. This sequence originates from a human donor with classical Hodgkin lymphoma. Sequenced material: peripheral blood mononuclear cells (PBMCs), taken before the second cycle of nivolumab. This CDR3 is CASSIDPIAGYTF. In DNA form, the CDR3 reads TGTGCCAGTAGTATAGATCCCATTGCAGGCTACACCTTC. The full variable domain, rest sourced from reference TRBV19 and TRBJ1-2, is DGGITQSPKYLFRKEGQNVTLSCEQNLNHDAMYWYRQDPGQGLRLIYYSQIVNDFQKGDIAEGYSVSREKKESFPLTVTSAQKNPTAFYLCASSIDPIAGYTFGSGTRLTVV.